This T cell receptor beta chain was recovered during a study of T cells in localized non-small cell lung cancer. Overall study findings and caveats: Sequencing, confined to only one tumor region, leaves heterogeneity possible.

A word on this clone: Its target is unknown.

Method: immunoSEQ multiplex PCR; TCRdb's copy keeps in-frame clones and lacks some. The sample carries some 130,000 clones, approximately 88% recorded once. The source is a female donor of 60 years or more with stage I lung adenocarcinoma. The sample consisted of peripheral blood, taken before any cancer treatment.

Here the CDR3 reads CASSTQGYTDTQYF. CDR3 in DNA: TGTGCCAGTAGTACACAGGGGTACACAGATACGCAGTATTTT. J is TRBJ2-3 and V is TRBV19; 7 bases match TRBD1. The CDR3 loop spans 14 amino acids. The V gene's germline CDR1 is LNHDA and CDR2 SQIVND (reference sequence). V was clipped by 4 bases and J by 2 bases; unmatched bases: 3.